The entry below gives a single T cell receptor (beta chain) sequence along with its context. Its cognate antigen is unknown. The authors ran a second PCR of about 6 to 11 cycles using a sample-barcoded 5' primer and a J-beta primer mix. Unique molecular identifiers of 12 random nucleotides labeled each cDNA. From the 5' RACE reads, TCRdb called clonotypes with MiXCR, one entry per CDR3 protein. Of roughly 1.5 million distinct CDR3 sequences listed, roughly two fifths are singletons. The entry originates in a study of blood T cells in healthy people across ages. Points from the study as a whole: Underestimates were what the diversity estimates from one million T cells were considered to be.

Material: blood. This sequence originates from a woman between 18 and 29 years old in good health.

CDR3 bases: TGTGCCAGCAAATGGACAGGAGTACCCGATGAGCAGTTCTTC. It specifies CASKWTGVPDEQFF. This chain connects TRBV2 to TRBJ2-1; TRBD1 aligns across 7 bases. Looked up from germline, CDR1 is SNHLY and CDR2 is FYNNEI. Germline trimming cut 7 bases from V and 8 bases from J; bases unmatched to any gene: 11. The length of the CDR3 is 14 residues.